This T cell receptor beta chain was recovered during a study of T-cell reconstitution after alpha-beta-depleted transplantation in children. This clonotype showed up just a few times. The antigen is undetermined. Germline values: CDR1 SGDLS, CDR2 YYNGEE. This CDR3 is built from 15 residues. The V end lost 5 bases, the J end lost 5 bases, and 18 bases lay between the germline ends. Findings and limits, study-wide: Several hundred expanded graft clones reportedly supplied alpha-beta T cells about two months after transplant. The authors attributed T-cell counts and diversity one year after transplant mostly to newly produced T cells. Recipient T cells and thymic progenitors that survived gave rise to the high TCRbeta diversity observed at day 60 in some patients.

A TCRbeta library incorporating unique molecular identifiers was prepared. TCRdb re-derived calls from the PCR reads in MiXCR, one entry per CDR3 protein. This sample carries about 300,000 distinct CDR3 sequences, just over 7.5% of them seen once, and the ten largest clones take approximately 9.6%. This receptor was obtained from a female patient aged 2-9 years who had a stem cell transplant for Fanconi anemia, so the T cells may come from the graft donor. J is TRBJ2-3 and V is TRBV9, with D tentatively TRBD1 or TRBD2 (6 bases each). Sequencing was performed on peripheral blood, taken 360 days after TCRalphabeta/CD19-depleted stem cell transplant. CDR3 residues: CASSRLGGGGDTQYF. The DNA for the CDR3 is TGTGCCAGCAGTCGACTCGGAGGGGGAGGAGATACGCAGTATTTT.